This T cell receptor beta chain originates from a study of CD4 and CD8 cells across lung adenocarcinoma regions. In TCRdb, the PCR reads were re-called with MiXCR into one record per CDR3 protein. This sample has some 4,000 distinct CDR3 sequences, with about 67% found just once. Germline CDR1 is SGHNT and CDR2 is YENEEA. Between the trimmed V and J ends, which lost 5 bases and 5 bases, there was a span of 13 bases. This CDR3 has 14 residues. The table lists this clonotype with a count of one. J is TRBJ2-1 and V is TRBV11-3; a possible D gene is TRBD1 (6 bases). This sequence originates from a male donor with lung adenocarcinoma. The CD4 and CD8 labels of this study may be unreliable. Input material: CD4+ T cells from the margin of a lung tumor. CDR3 DNA sequence: TGTGCCAGCAGCAATCCTGGACAGAACAATGAGCAGTTCTTC. Protein product: CASSNPGQNNEQFF.